Each of the 18 T cell receptor beta chains below was sequenced from the same sample in a study of cytomegalovirus exposure and HLA in healthy donors. A multiplex PCR was run with 60 Vbeta primers and 13 Jbeta primers. Libraries were prepared by immunoSEQ multiplex PCR; TCRdb keeps only in-frame clonotypes and omits some of them. The sample has a few hundred thousand clones, 80% seen once. Material: PBMCs. The receptors stem from a girl aged 2-10 years in good health and CMV-seronegative.

This clone was observed a single time. This chain links TRBV5-6 with TRBJ1-1; 9 bases match TRBD1. V lost 1 base to trimming and J lost 9 bases; unmatched junction nucleotides: 10. Germline V lookup: CDR1 SGHDT, CDR2 YYEEEE. This CDR3 is 15 amino acids long. This CDR3 reads CASSLLGTGTGQAFF. The CDR3 DNA reads as TGTGCCAGCAGCTTGCTCGGGACAGGGACCGGGCAAGCTTTCTTT.

The chain carries TRBV14 and TRBJ1-1; TRBD1 matches at 7 bases. This CDR3 contains 22 residues. Germline values: CDR1 SGHDN, CDR2 FVKESK. J was trimmed by 4 bases and V by 0 bases; bases with no gene match: 26. The CDR3 loop is CASSQDGLASQTTGEGGTEAFF. The CDR3 nucleotides are TGTGCCAGCAGCCAAGATGGGCTTGCGTCGCAGACAACAGGGGAAGGTGGCACTGAAGCTTTCTTT.

The chain recombines TRBV19 with TRBJ2-5, with 9 bases aligning to TRBD2. The CDR3 has 18 amino acids. V lost 3 bases and J lost 2; bases outside the gene matches: 13. CDR1 and CDR2 from the germline V gene are LNHDA and SQIVND (reference sequence). The CDR3 sequence: CASSIYGGGGGAQETQYF. CDR3 sequence (DNA): TGTGCCAGTAGTATTTATGGGGGTGGCGGGGGGGCACAAGAGACCCAGTACTTC. Filled out from reference TRBV19 and TRBJ2-5, the complete variable domain reads DGGITQSPKYLFRKEGQNVTLSCEQNLNHDAMYWYRQDPGQGLRLIYYSQIVNDFQKGDIAEGYSVSREKKESFPLTVTSAQKNPTAFYLCASSIYGGGGGAQETQYFGPGTRLLVL.

The chain has TRBV29-1 and TRBJ2-3; 10 bases line up with TRBD2. The CDR3 is made up of 16 amino acids. The germline V gene encodes CDR1 SQVTM and CDR2 ANQGSEA. V gave up 7 bases and J gave up 1 base; unmatched junction bases: 11. The chain's CDR3 is CSGQDSLAGGTDTQYF. The CDR3 DNA reads as TGCAGCGGCCAGGACAGCCTAGCGGGGGGCACAGATACGCAGTATTTT.

This clone was recorded once. The V and J genes are TRBV4-1 and TRBJ2-7; TRBD2 matches 8 bases. The V gene's germline CDR1 is MGHRA and CDR2 YSYEKL. Losses at the gene ends were 1 base for V and 0 bases for J; bases not matched to a gene: 5. CDR3 size: 16 residues. CDR3 sequence (DNA): TGCGCCAGCAGCCAAGTTCCGGGGGGGCTCTCCTACGAGCAGTACTTC. This encodes CASSQVPGGLSYEQYF.

The chain recombines TRBV5-1 with TRBJ1-5, with 10 bases fitting TRBD1. The germline CDR1 and CDR2 sequences are SGHRS and YFSETQ. CDR3 length: 16 residues. The trim removed 0 bases at V and 3 bases at J, leaving 3 bases unmatched. The CDR3 region is CASSLGTGGNNQPQHF. In DNA, the CDR3 is TGCGCCAGCAGCTTGGGGACAGGGGGGAACAATCAGCCCCAGCATTTT.

The chain couples TRBV9 to TRBJ2-3, with TRBD2 matching over 8 bases. The germline gives CDR1 SGDLS, CDR2 YYNGEE. J lost 1 base, V lost 4 bases, and 8 bases had no gene match. The CDR3 extends over 16 amino acids. The CDR3 coding sequence is TGTGCCAGCAGCCCCCGACTAGCGTTGGGCACAGATACGCAGTATTTT. This encodes CASSPRLALGTDTQYF.

This clone has only one observation. This chain links TRBV29-1 with TRBJ2-1, with 7 bases that match TRBD2. The CDR3 totals 16 residues. From germline, CDR1 is SQVTM and CDR2 ANQGSEA. The ends lost 0 bases at V and 4 bases at J; junction bases unmatched: 9. In DNA form, the CDR3 reads TGCAGCGTTGAAGATAAGAGGGCGGGGGTGTACAATGAGCAGTTCTTC. It yields the protein CSVEDKRAGVYNEQFF.

The chain uses TRBV7-9 and TRBJ2-1; 13 positions agree with TRBD2. V trimming: 5 bases; J trimming: 10 bases; junction bases outside the gene matches: 8. The germline CDR1 and CDR2 sequences are SEHNR and FQNEAQ (reference sequence). The CDR3 covers 15 residues. DNA of the CDR3: TGTGCCAGCAGCCCTACTAGCGGGGGGGACCTGGAGCAGTTCTTC. Its protein product is CASSPTSGGDLEQFF.

This clone was detected only once. J is TRBJ2-7 and V is TRBV28; TRBD2 agrees at 9 bases. The CDR3 loop spans 17 amino acids. Germline V gene lookup returns CDR1 MDHEN and CDR2 SYDVKM. Trimming removed 1 base from V and 3 bases from J; junction bases left unmatched: 10. The CDR3 DNA is TGTGCCAGCAGTTTATCCATTCGGACTAGCGTATTCTACGAGCAGTACTTC. Translation gives CASSLSIRTSVFYEQYF.

This chain links TRBV19 with TRBJ1-2; a possible D gene is TRBD1 (5 bases). Trimming removed 4 bases at V and 7 bases at J, with 19 bases between. CDR1 and CDR2 (germline): LNHDA, SQIVND (reference sequence). This CDR3 has 15 amino acids. CDR3 sequence reads: CASSTEPQAVAGYTF. The CDR3 nucleotides read TGTGCCAGTAGTACCGAACCACAGGCGGTTGCTGGCTACACCTTC.

The V gene is TRBV5-1, the J gene TRBJ2-1; 7 positions match TRBD1. Germline trimming cut 4 bases from V and 1 base from J; bases unmatched to any gene: 8. Germline values: CDR1 SGHRS, CDR2 YFSETQ. The CDR3 consists of 16 residues. The CDR3, as DNA: TGCGCCAGCAGCACACAGGGGTATGGTTCCTACAATGAGCAGTTCTTC. Encoded protein: CASSTQGYGSYNEQFF. The variable domain in full, completed from reference TRBV5-1 and TRBJ2-1, reads KAGVTQTPRYLIKTRGQQVTLSCSPISGHRSVSWYQQTPGQGLQFLFEYFSETQRNKGNFPGRFSGRQFSNSRSEMNVSTLELGDSALYLCASSTQGYGSYNEQFFGPGTRLTVL.

This clone was recorded only once. The genes are TRBV27 and TRBJ2-3, with 14 bases that match TRBD2. CDR1 and CDR2 (germline): MNHEY, SMNVEV (reference sequence). The CDR3 is made up of 15 amino acids. V was clipped by 4 bases and J by 8 bases; unmatched bases: 5. CDR3 amino acids: CASSSLGLAGGTQYF. DNA of the CDR3: TGTGCCAGCAGTTCCCTAGGACTAGCGGGAGGTACGCAGTATTTT.

There are a few counts of this clone. The chain uses TRBV30 and TRBJ1-5, with 7 bases lining up with TRBD1. Losses at the gene ends were 4 bases for V and 5 bases for J; bases not matched to a gene: 5. This CDR3 has 13 amino acids. Germline V gene lookup returns CDR1 GTSNPN and CDR2 SVGIG (reference sequence). The DNA of the CDR3 is TGTGCCTGGAAATGGACAGGAGATCAGCCCCAGCATTTT. It yields the protein CAWKWTGDQPQHF. The whole variable domain, filled in from reference TRBV30 and TRBJ1-5, reads SQTIHQWPATLVQPVGSPLSLECTVEGTSNPNLYWYRQAAGRGLQLLFYSVGIGQISSEVPQNLSASRPQDRQFILSSKKLLLSDSGFYLCAWKWTGDQPQHFGDGTRLSIL.

This clone was counted a few times. This chain connects TRBV5-6 to TRBJ2-5; D is perhaps TRBD2 (6 bases). CDR1 and CDR2 from the germline V gene are SGHDT and YYEEEE. V lost 4 bases, J lost 3 bases, and 16 bases lay in between. The CDR3 spans 15 residues. This CDR3 is CASSARSGEKETQYF. The CDR3 nucleotides read TGTGCCAGCAGCGCCAGATCGGGAGAGAAAGAGACCCAGTACTTC. Looking up the rest from reference TRBV5-6 and TRBJ2-5 gives the full variable domain: DAGVTQSPTHLIKTRGQQVTLRCSPKSGHDTVSWYQQALGQGPQFIFQYYEEEERQRGNFPDRFSGHQFPNYSSELNVNALLLGDSALYLCASSARSGEKETQYFGPGTRLLVL.

This clone occurred once. The CDR3 DNA reads TGTGCCAGCAGGTTCCAGGGGGCGAGGGAGACCCAGTACTTC. Encoded protein: CASRFQGARETQYF. The V call is TRBV28, the J call TRBJ2-5; the match to TRBD1 covers 8 bases. This CDR3 is 14 amino acids long. Germline assignment: CDR1 MDHEN and CDR2 SYDVKM. Germline trimming cut 6 bases from V and 5 bases from J; bases unmatched to any gene: 8.

The rearrangement uses TRBV7-2 and TRBJ1-1; D unclear. The CDR3 runs 14 residues. Trimming took 1 base from V and 0 from J, leaving 6 bases between them. CDR1 and CDR2 (germline): SGHTA, FQGNSA. CDR3 region: CASSLGRMNTEAFF. The CDR3 nucleotides read TGTGCCAGCAGCTTAGGGCGGATGAACACTGAAGCTTTCTTT.

The chain links TRBV28 to TRBJ2-7; 7 nucleotides align to TRBD1. Germline-derived CDR1 and CDR2 are MDHEN and SYDVKM. The trim removed 4 bases at V and 2 bases at J, leaving 14 bases unmatched. CDR3 length: 17 residues. The CDR3 region is CASSWSYRGTETYEQYF. CDR3 bases: TGTGCCAGCAGTTGGAGTTACAGGGGCACCGAAACCTACGAGCAGTACTTC.